This T cell receptor (beta chain) was sequenced during a study of early T cells in non-severe SARS-CoV-2 infection. The V and J ends lost 1 base and 2 bases respectively, with 13 bases between them. The length of the CDR3 is 15 residues. CDR1 and CDR2 from the germline V gene are SQVTM and ANQGSEA. Notes on the study in general: Anti-spike CD8 responses were favored in VDJdb matching, and private and CD4 specificities were missed.

This clonotype showed up just a few times. Its antigen is currently unknown. Each CDR3 protein is one row after TCRdb ran MiXCR on the 5' RACE reads. The profile shows some 62,000 distinct CDR3 sequences, 8.5% to 9.5% of them singletons. The receptor was isolated from an adult who was a healthcare worker with PCR-confirmed SARS-CoV-2 infection or an uninfected control (not recorded which). The sample consisted of whole blood. The rearrangement uses TRBV29-1 and TRBJ2-3, with D tentatively TRBD1 (6 bases). CDR3 nucleotides: TGCAGCGTTGAAGTAAGGACAGTCCACACAGATACGCAGTATTTT. Translating gives CSVEVRTVHTDTQYF.